The 3 T cell receptor beta chains below all came from one sample that was sequenced in a study of response to subunit inactivated influenza vaccine. One entry per CDR3 protein results from TCRdb running MiXCR on the RT-PCR reads. Of approximately 200,000 distinct CDR3 sequences listed, around an eighth are singletons. The sequenced sample was CD8+ T cells sorted from PBMCs, obtained more than 4 days after vaccination. The receptor source for this set is a man between 50 and 59 years old who received an inactivated influenza vaccine.

This clonotype has just a few counts. The V and J genes are TRBV3-1 and TRBJ2-3; D may be TRBD1 (6 bases). The CDR3 consists of 16 residues. The V gene lost 0 bases and the J gene lost 6 bases, with 16 bases spanning the gap. In germline, CDR1 is LGHDT, CDR2 YNNKEL (reference sequence). CDR3 DNA sequence: TGTGCCAGCAGCCAAGATTTGGGACAATGGATGGATACGCAGTATTTT. It is translated as CASSQDLGQWMDTQYF.

This chain uses TRBV7-8 with TRBJ2-2, with TRBD2 identical over 16 bases. After removal of 5 bases from V and 5 bases from J, the junction contained 5 bases not matched to a gene. This CDR3 region has 17 residues. Germline loops: CDR1 SGHVS, CDR2 FQNEAQ. CDR3 coding DNA: TGTGCCAGCAGCAAGGGACTAGCGGGAGGGCTTACCGGGGAGCTGTTTTTT. This gives the protein CASSKGLAGGLTGELFF.

V usage is TRBV11-2 and J usage is TRBJ2-2, with a possible D match to TRBD2 (5 bases). V was shortened by 6 bases and J by 2 bases, with 10 bases between the two germline ends. The CDR3 covers 14 residues. Looked up from germline, CDR1 is SGHAT and CDR2 is FQNNGV. CDR3 amino acids: CASRISANTGELFF. The CDR3 DNA reads TGTGCCAGCAGGATTAGCGCCAACACCGGGGAGCTGTTTTTT. The full variable domain, its missing parts supplied by reference TRBV11-2 and TRBJ2-2, is EAGVAQSPRYKIIEKRQSVAFWCNPISGHATLYWYQQILGQGPKLLIQFQNNGVVDDSQLPKDRFSAERLKGVDSTLKIQPAKLEDSAVYLCASRISANTGELFFGEGSRLTVL.